The clone carrying this T cell receptor beta chain was found many times. No antigen is known for it. The data were taken from a study of CD8 T cells in ankylosing spondylitis. Study results and caveats: Within ankylosing spondylitis blood, a TCR beta motif made up of several highly homologous variants appeared to be characteristic.

From the 5' RACE reads, TCRdb called clonotypes with MiXCR, one entry per CDR3 protein. The sample contains some 240,000 distinct CDR3 sequences, 15% to 20% of which appear only once. V was trimmed by 6 bases and J by 3 bases, leaving 12 bases between them. Germline CDR1 is MNHNY and CDR2 is SVGAGI (reference sequence). CDR3 size: 13 residues. Sequenced input: blood, either unsorted or a sorted T cell fraction (not recorded which). This receptor was obtained from a male donor with ankylosing spondylitis or in good health (not recorded which). The chain employs TRBV6-6 and TRBJ2-7; D is ambiguous. Here the CDR3 DNA reads TGTGCCAGCAGCCCCGAATACTACTACGAGCAGTACTTC. Amino acid sequence: CASSPEYYYEQYF.